Listed below are T cell receptor beta chains from one sample, sequenced in a study of post-analysis software for immune sequencing data. MiXCR was run by TCRdb on the PCR reads, yielding one entry per CDR3 protein. The sample carries roughly 800,000 distinct CDR3 sequences, just over 45% recorded once. The sequenced material came from blood. These receptors all stem from a girl aged 5-17 years with multiple sclerosis. The conserved cysteine and the conserved F or W are not part of the CDR3 here. Each record gives: J gene, V gene, CDR3 protein.

TRBJ2-7 TRBV3-1 ASSLLRDISYEQY
TRBJ1-1 TRBV20-1 SARPPRRDYTEAF
TRBJ1-2 TRBV12-3/TRBV12-4 ASRQGAEGYT
TRBJ2-4 TRBV5-1 ASSLAGSQEQY
TRBJ2-4 TRBV18 ASSSKTGTGSIEQY
TRBJ2-4 TRBV20-1 SASGSGQEGAEQY
TRBJ2-3 TRBV5-1 ASRTSGSSTDTQY
TRBJ1-1 TRBV7-2 ASSLWEGQNTEAF
TRBJ2-7 TRBV5-1 ASSLGRDGRFYEQY
TRBJ2-6 TRBV9 ASSNPGKIAGANVLT
TRBJ2-5 TRBV7-2 ASSLRGGSQETQY
NA TRBV29-1 SVALGQEETQY
TRBJ2-7 TRBV7-3 ASSPNGGPSYEQY
TRBJ2-1 TRBV5-5 ASSFAPGEYNEQF